Listed here is a single T cell receptor beta chain. V gave up 4 bases and J gave up 12 bases, with 16 bases separating them. Germline V lookup: CDR1 LGHDT, CDR2 YNNKEL (reference sequence). This CDR3 is 13 amino acids long. This specimen comes from a study of blood T cell repertoires in COVID-19. Study-wide context: The study drew acute and convalescent COVID-19 samples from the United States, Italy and Spain. T cells, B-cell-depleted T cells, or PBMCs provided the cDNA or gDNA that served as material.

Source study methods: Using reference gene primer amplification, nucleated cell counts were estimated. The protocol was immunoSEQ multiplex PCR, while the TCRdb copy is restricted to in-frame clones and leaves out a portion. From that table come the V and J calls and clone size; the DNA was used to work out D and trimming. The sample contains 150,000 to 200,000 clones, around 90% of which appear only once. The chain links TRBV3-1 (or the pseudogene TRBV3-2) to TRBJ2-1; possible D gene TRBD1, 6 bases. Source material: PBMCs or T cells enriched from blood (not recorded which). This clonotype was obtained from a woman younger than 45 who had recovered from COVID-19. CDR3 residues: CASSPRGNPRQFF. DNA of the CDR3: TGTGCCAGCAGCCCAAGGGGGAACCCCCGGCAGTTCTTC.